Listed here is a single T cell receptor (beta chain). TCRdb reassembled clones from the PCR reads with MiXCR. This sample carries about 38,000 clones, roughly 50% of them seen once, and the ten largest clones take about 24%. This specimen comes from a study of metastatic and nonmetastatic thyroid tumors. Ahead of thyroid surgery, no patient had received treatment of any kind. The trim removed 0 bases at V and 2 bases at J, leaving 7 bases unmatched. The germline V gene encodes CDR1 DFQATT and CDR2 SNEGSKA (reference sequence). The CDR3 runs 15 residues. The chain combines TRBV20-1 with TRBJ2-7; 7 bases match TRBD1. What was sequenced was tumor tissue. This clonotype originated in a male donor with papillary thyroid cancer or a benign thyroid nodule (not recorded which). Some clones in this sample may be carry-over from other donors' samples. CDR3 sequence (DNA): TGCAGTGCTAGAGATGGGAGACAGGGACCCTACGAGCAGTACTTC. This codes for CSARDGRQGPYEQYF.